One sample yielded the 4 T cell receptor beta chains listed below, sequenced in a study of blood T cell repertoires in COVID-19. The repertoire was sequenced with immunoSEQ multiplex PCR; TCRdb's copy has only in-frame clones and lacks some. The sample shows roughly 250,000 clones, roughly 90% of them seen only once. The sequenced material came from peripheral blood. Source of these receptors: a man aged 25 to 40 with acute or convalescent COVID-19.

The sample holds a few counts of this clone. V gene TRBV7-9 combines with J gene TRBJ2-5, with 10 nucleotides matching TRBD2. Germline V gene lookup returns CDR1 SEHNR and CDR2 FQNEAQ (reference sequence). Losses at the gene ends were 1 base for V and 5 bases for J; bases not matched to a gene: 4. CDR3 length equals 15 residues. The CDR3 is CASSLGPSGGETQYF. The CDR3 nucleotides are TGTGCCAGCAGCTTAGGTCCTAGCGGGGGTGAGACCCAGTACTTC.

The genes are TRBV28 and TRBJ1-1; D is unclear. Germline CDR1 MDHEN, CDR2 SYDVKM. This CDR3 contains 11 residues. V was clipped by 7 bases and J by 4 bases, with 7 bases between them. Here the CDR3 reads CASTGGTEAFF. In DNA, the CDR3 is TGTGCCAGCACCGGTGGCACTGAAGCTTTCTTT.

V gene TRBV19 combines with J gene TRBJ1-2; no clear D gene. Trimming cost V 3 bases and J 4 bases, with 12 bases left between them. CDR1 and CDR2 (germline): LNHDA, SQIVND (reference sequence). The CDR3 is 14 amino acids. The CDR3 DNA reads TGTGCCAGTAGTATTAACCCTAGAAGCTATGGCTACACCTTC. This translates into CASSINPRSYGYTF.

V usage is TRBV15 and J usage is TRBJ2-1; D gene uncertain. The CDR3 totals 14 residues. The V end was cut by 3 bases, the J end by 7 bases, with 13 bases between. The germline gives CDR1 LNHNV, CDR2 YYDKDF (reference sequence). The CDR3 is CATSSRYLPNEQFF. The CDR3 DNA follows: TGTGCCACCAGCAGTAGATACCTCCCGAATGAGCAGTTCTTC.